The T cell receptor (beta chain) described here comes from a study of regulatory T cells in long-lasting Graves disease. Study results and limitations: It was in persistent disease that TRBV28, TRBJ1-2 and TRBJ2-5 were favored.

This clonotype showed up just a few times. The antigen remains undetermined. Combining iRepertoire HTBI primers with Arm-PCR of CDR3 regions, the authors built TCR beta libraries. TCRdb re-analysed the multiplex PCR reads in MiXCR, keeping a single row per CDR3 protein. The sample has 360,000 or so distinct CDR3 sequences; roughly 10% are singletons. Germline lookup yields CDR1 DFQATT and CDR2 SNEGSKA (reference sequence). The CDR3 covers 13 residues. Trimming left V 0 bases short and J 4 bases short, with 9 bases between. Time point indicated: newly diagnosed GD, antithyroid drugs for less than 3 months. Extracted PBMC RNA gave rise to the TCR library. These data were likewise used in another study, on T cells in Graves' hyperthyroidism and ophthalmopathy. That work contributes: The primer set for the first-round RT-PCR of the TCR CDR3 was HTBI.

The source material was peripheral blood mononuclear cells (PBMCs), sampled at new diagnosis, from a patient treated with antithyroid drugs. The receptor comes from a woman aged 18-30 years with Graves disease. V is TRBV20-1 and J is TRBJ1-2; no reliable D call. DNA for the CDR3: TGCAGTGCTAGAGAAGGGTTCTCCTATGGCTACACCTTC. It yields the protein CSAREGFSYGYTF.